The 30 T cell receptor beta chains reported below all come from one sample, sequenced in a study of a mutant IDH1 vaccine in newly diagnosed glioma (dated by TCRdb to 2020 to 2023). The time point label, read with the paper, signifies: baseline, week 1 (first vaccination visit). The treatment or condition label for this specimen denotes: pre-vaccination baseline after standard-of-care therapy. Library generation was performed with the immunoSEQ multiplex PCR assay. What TCRdb holds here is the immuneACCESS table cut down to in-frame rearrangements. Part of the clones is not present; checked against another copy, under half of the missing clones reflect an unresolved V gene, and the others are unexplained. The sample table records tens of thousands of clones; 80% to 90% of these occur just once. The top ten constitute 7.4% of the sample. The material was PBMCs, obtained from a glioma patient treated with radiotherapy, temozolomide or both. These receptors were obtained from a woman in her 50s with glioma.

V and J are TRBV5-4 and TRBJ1-6; 8 bases fit TRBD1. With V trimmed by 4 bases and J by 8 bases, 5 bases remained unmatched. This CDR3 has 14 amino acids. Germline-derived CDR1 and CDR2 are SGHNT and YYREEE (reference sequence). The CDR3 loop reads CASSIMTGDSPLHF. In nucleotides, the CDR3 is TGTGCCAGCAGCATAATGACAGGGGATTCACCCCTCCACTTT.

The rearrangement joins TRBV2 to TRBJ2-2; D uncertain. V was shortened by 6 bases and J by 3 bases, with 5 bases between the two germline ends. CDR1 and CDR2 from the germline V gene are SNHLY and FYNNEI. CDR3 length: 12 amino acids. The CDR3 protein is CASRPDTGELFF. DNA of the CDR3: TGTGCCAGCAGACCCGACACCGGGGAGCTGTTTTTT.

The gene calls are TRBV7-6 and TRBJ1-4; 8 bases are shared with TRBD1. Germline assignment: CDR1 SGHVS and CDR2 FNYEAQ. The CDR3 covers 12 residues. Trimming removed 5 bases from V and 10 bases from J; junction bases left unmatched: 3. CDR3 protein: CASSTGQGKLFF. The CDR3 nucleotides read TGTGCCAGCAGCACCGGACAGGGAAAACTGTTTTTT.

This clone was found once. The chain carries TRBV10-3 and TRBJ2-7; D is possibly TRBD1 or TRBD2 (5 bases each). Germline V gene lookup returns CDR1 ENHRY and CDR2 SYGVKD. V dropped 9 bases and J dropped 2 bases, with 14 bases sitting between them. The CDR3 length is 13 residues. As DNA, the CDR3 is TGTGCCATGGGGGAACGAGGACCCTACGAGCAGTACTTC. Translation gives CAMGERGPYEQYF.

This rearrangement joins TRBV5-1 to TRBJ2-3; D could derive from TRBD1 or TRBD2 (6 bases each). The CDR3 extends over 15 amino acids. Germline-derived CDR1 and CDR2 are SGHRS and YFSETQ. Trimming pared 6 bases from V and 0 bases from J, leaving 14 bases between. CDR3 in amino acids: CASIKGGSSTDTQYF. The CDR3 bases are TGCGCCAGCATCAAAGGGGGGTCTAGCACAGATACGCAGTATTTT.

V usage is TRBV6-5 and J usage is TRBJ2-7; TRBD2 aligns across 7 bases. V lost 6 bases, J lost 2 bases, and 10 bases stayed unmatched. This CDR3 spans 15 amino acids. The germline CDR1 and CDR2 sequences are MNHEY and SVGAGI. In DNA, the CDR3 is TGTGCCAGCAGCCTGAATAGGGGAGGGCCCTACGAGCAGTACTTC. Translated: CASSLNRGGPYEQYF.

The CDR3 reads CASSWTVGYGYTF. CDR3 bases: TGTGCCAGCAGTTGGACAGTGGGGTATGGCTACACCTTC. The rearrangement links TRBV27 to TRBJ1-2; D is possibly TRBD1 (6 bases). Trimming left V 4 bases short and J 5 bases short, with 11 bases between. CDR1 and CDR2 (germline): MNHEY, SMNVEV (reference sequence). There are 13 residues in the CDR3.

The rearrangement joins TRBV5-6 to TRBJ2-3; D gene uncertain. Per germline, CDR1 SGHDT and CDR2 YYEEEE. V was cut by 3 bases and J by 4 bases, with 18 bases left in between. This CDR3 comprises 16 residues. In nucleotides, the CDR3 is TGTGCCAGCAGCTCCGGTGGAAGAAGGGCCGCAGATACGCAGTATTTT. Translated: CASSSGGRRAADTQYF.

The chain uses TRBV6-5 and TRBJ2-1, with 12 bases that match TRBD1. With 6 bases clipped from V and 10 bases from J, the junction kept 10 bases outside the gene matches. This CDR3 comprises 15 residues. Germline V CDR1 and CDR2: MNHEY, SVGAGI. The CDR3 reads CASRRDRDRGLEQFF. The CDR3, as DNA: TGTGCCAGCAGGCGAGACCGGGACAGGGGGCTCGAGCAGTTCTTC.

This clone was observed a few times. The chain employs TRBV6-5 and TRBJ1-6; the D is unclear. The CDR3 runs to 13 residues. Germline assignment: CDR1 MNHEY and CDR2 SVGAGI. Trimming shortened V by 0 bases and J by 14 bases, and 11 bases separated the two germline ends. The CDR3 loop reads CASSYSGVGTLHF. The CDR3 DNA sequence: TGTGCCAGCAGTTACTCTGGGGTCGGGACCCTCCACTTT.

This chain joins TRBV29-1 and TRBJ2-3; D is ambiguous. The CDR3 extends over 13 amino acids. Germline V gene sequence: CDR1 SQVTM, CDR2 ANQGSEA. V lost 0 bases to trimming and J lost 6 bases, with 10 bases between them. This CDR3 reads CSVEDHPMDTQYF. In DNA form, the CDR3 reads TGCAGCGTTGAAGATCACCCAATGGATACGCAGTATTTT.

The V gene is TRBV19, the J gene TRBJ1-6; TRBD1 might be the D (5 bases). The CDR3 has 12 residues. CDR1 LNHDA and CDR2 SQIVND come from the germline V gene (reference sequence). Trimming pared 9 bases from V and 9 bases from J, leaving 12 bases between. The CDR3: CASTGRGSPLHF. The CDR3 DNA follows: TGTGCCAGCACGGGACGTGGTTCACCCCTCCACTTT.

The rearrangement uses TRBV4-3 and TRBJ1-4; 8 bases line up with TRBD1. Losses at the gene ends were 4 bases for V and 4 bases for J; bases not matched to a gene: 2. This CDR3 contains 14 residues. The germline gives CDR1 LGHNA, CDR2 YSLEER. In nucleotides, the CDR3 is TGCGCCAGCAGCCCACAGGGGGATAATGAAAAACTGTTTTTT. It specifies CASSPQGDNEKLFF.

This clone was counted only a few times. The V gene is TRBV30, the J gene TRBJ2-2; 7 bases match TRBD1. This CDR3 region has 15 residues. From germline, CDR1 is GTSNPN and CDR2 SVGIG (reference sequence). Trimming cost V 0 bases and J 6 bases; bases outside gene matches: 7. The CDR3 here is CAWSVHRGFAGELFF. Written as DNA, the CDR3 is TGTGCCTGGAGTGTACACAGGGGTTTTGCCGGGGAGCTGTTTTTT.

This clone was seen a single time. The genes are TRBV5-1 and TRBJ2-7; 11 nucleotides line up with TRBD2. This CDR3 contains 13 residues. Trimming cost V 5 bases and J 2 bases; bases outside gene matches: 0. Germline V gene data show CDR1 as SGHRS and CDR2 as YFSETQ. As DNA, the CDR3 is TGCGCCAGCAGGACTAGCGGGGCCTACGAGCAGTACTTC. This codes for CASRTSGAYEQYF.

This sequence joins TRBV6-1 and TRBJ1-1; no firm D call. Germline V lookup: CDR1 MNHNS, CDR2 SASEGT. The germline V and J ends were trimmed by 4 bases and 1 base, with 7 bases remaining between them. The CDR3 consists of 13 residues. The CDR3 is CASSGHTNTEAFF. CDR3 nucleotides: TGTGCCAGCAGTGGCCACACGAACACTGAAGCTTTCTTT.

The rearrangement uses TRBV19 and TRBJ1-4; D remains unclear. V was clipped by 5 bases and J by 1 base, with 11 bases between them. The germline V gene has CDR1 LNHDA and CDR2 SQIVND (reference sequence). The CDR3 consists of 15 residues. This chain's CDR3 is CASSDGPVTNEKLFF. DNA for the CDR3: TGTGCCAGTAGTGATGGGCCCGTAACTAATGAAAAACTGTTTTTT.

The chain carries TRBV7-9 and TRBJ1-2, with 7 bases fitting TRBD1. CDR3 length: 14 residues. Per the germline V gene, CDR1 is SEHNR and CDR2 is FQNEAQ (reference sequence). With 5 bases clipped from V and 2 bases from J, the junction kept 5 bases outside the gene matches. The CDR3 here is CASSLMDRNYGYTF. CDR3 DNA: TGTGCCAGCAGCCTGATGGACAGGAACTATGGCTACACCTTC.

V gene TRBV27 combines with J gene TRBJ2-7, with 9 bases matching TRBD2. The ends lost 3 bases at V and 7 bases at J; junction bases unmatched: 19. The V gene's germline CDR1 is MNHEY and CDR2 SMNVEV (reference sequence). CDR3 length: 18 amino acids. As DNA, the CDR3 is TGTGCCAGCAGTTTGGTTATGGTAGCGGGGGCGCCCAGTCGGGAGCAGTACTTC. Translating gives CASSLVMVAGAPSREQYF.

The J gene is TRBJ2-4, the V gene TRBV5-1; D is unclear. The CDR3 consists of 13 residues. V was cut by 4 bases and J by 1 base, with 6 bases left in between. The germline CDR1 and CDR2 sequences are SGHRS and YFSETQ. CDR3 region: CASSGQAKNIQYF. CDR3 DNA sequence: TGCGCCAGCAGCGGGCAGGCCAAAAACATTCAGTACTTC.

The V call is TRBV18, the J call TRBJ2-7; 10 nucleotides line up with TRBD2. Unmatched junction bases numbered 5, after V lost 2 bases and J lost 4 bases. Germline loops: CDR1 KGHSH, CDR2 LQKENI. There are 15 residues in the CDR3. DNA for the CDR3: TGTGCCAGCTCACCAAGCCTAGCGGGGGATTACGAGCAGTACTTC. This translates into CASSPSLAGDYEQYF. Full variable domain (outside the CDR3, taken from reference TRBV18 and TRBJ2-7): NAGVMQNPRHLVRRRGQEARLRCSPMKGHSHVYWYRQLPEEGLKFMVYLQKENIIDESGMPKERFSAEFPKEGPSILRIQQVVRGDSAAYFCASSPSLAGDYEQYFGPGTRLTVT.

V and J are TRBV5-1 and TRBJ2-3, with 9 positions matching TRBD2. Germline V lookup: CDR1 SGHRS, CDR2 YFSETQ. The CDR3 length is 16 residues. V shed 1 base, J shed 0 bases, and the junction held 3 bases outside the gene matches. CDR3: CASSLPTSGSTDTQYF. CDR3 coding DNA: TGCGCCAGCAGCTTGCCGACTAGCGGTAGCACAGATACGCAGTATTTT. Drawing the rest from reference TRBV5-1 and TRBJ2-3, the complete variable domain is KAGVTQTPRYLIKTRGQQVTLSCSPISGHRSVSWYQQTPGQGLQFLFEYFSETQRNKGNFPGRFSGRQFSNSRSEMNVSTLELGDSALYLCASSLPTSGSTDTQYFGPGTRLTVL.

The V call is TRBV25-1, the J call TRBJ1-2, with D perhaps matching TRBD1 (5 bases). This CDR3 is built from 13 residues. The germline V gene has CDR1 MGHDK and CDR2 SYGVNS. Trimming shortened V by 8 bases and J by 8 bases, and 18 bases separated the two germline ends. The CDR3 DNA sequence: TGTGCCAGCGCTTCAGACGGGGCTGTAGGCTACACCTTC. Amino acid sequence: CASASDGAVGYTF.

The chain has TRBV7-9 and TRBJ1-2; D is undetermined. The V end was cut by 5 bases, the J end by 3 bases, with 7 bases between. CDR1 and CDR2 (germline): SEHNR, FQNEAQ (reference sequence). CDR3 length: 12 amino acids. This chain's CDR3 is CASSLNDYGYTF. CDR3 nucleotide sequence: TGTGCCAGCAGCCTCAACGACTATGGCTACACCTTC.

This rearrangement joins TRBV18 to TRBJ1-2, with 9 positions matching TRBD1. The CDR3 spans 15 residues. The V and J ends lost 2 bases and 6 bases, in that order; junction bases with no gene match: 7. Per the germline V gene, CDR1 is KGHSH and CDR2 is LQKENI. CDR3 nucleotides: TGTGCCAGCTCACCATCCCGGGACAGGGCGGATGGCTACACCTTC. This codes for CASSPSRDRADGYTF.

This clone has more than one count but fewer than ten. This chain uses TRBV6-1 with TRBJ1-6; TRBD1 matches 9 bases. Germline trimming cut 9 bases from V and 10 bases from J; bases unmatched to any gene: 10. The CDR3 totals 14 residues. Germline values: CDR1 MNHNS, CDR2 SASEGT. The CDR3 DNA reads as TGTGCCAGTTTCCGGGACAGGGTTTTCTCACCCCTCCACTTT. Translating it yields CASFRDRVFSPLHF.

The chain recombines TRBV4-2 with TRBJ1-2, with 10 bases aligning to TRBD1. The junction had 24 bases not matched to a gene; V was cut back by 4 bases and J by 4 bases. The CDR3 sequence is 21 residues long. Looked up from germline, CDR1 is LGHNA and CDR2 is YNFKEQ. Here the CDR3 DNA reads TGTGCCAGCAGCCCGACGCTAAACCTCCCGTCCCCCCGGACAGGGGGCTATGGCTACACCTTC. This codes for CASSPTLNLPSPRTGGYGYTF.

This chain links TRBV6-5 with TRBJ1-3, with 9 positions matching TRBD1. Trimming removed 5 bases from V and 2 bases from J; junction bases left unmatched: 1. Germline-derived CDR1 and CDR2 are MNHEY and SVGAGI. CDR3 size: 14 residues. CDR3 region: CASSRTGAGNTIYF. The CDR3 coding sequence is TGTGCCAGCAGTCGGACAGGGGCTGGAAACACCATATATTTT.

This clone was observed once. The CDR3 sequence is CASSVQGSGNTIYF. CDR3 DNA: TGCGCCAGCAGCGTACAGGGATCTGGAAACACCATATATTTT. The rearrangement uses TRBV4-3 and TRBJ1-3, with a tentative D call TRBD1 (6 bases). V was pared by 5 bases and J by 1 base, with 9 bases between. The CDR3 runs to 14 residues. The V gene's germline CDR1 is LGHNA and CDR2 YSLEER.

This clone was picked up one time. This chain links TRBV6-1 with TRBJ1-1; D is ambiguous. The V and J ends lost 7 bases and 4 bases respectively, with 16 bases between them. Germline CDR1 is MNHNS and CDR2 is SASEGT. The CDR3 has 14 residues. The CDR3 DNA follows: TGTGCCAGCACCTCTTCCCGCGGGGTCACTGAAGCTTTCTTT. This encodes CASTSSRGVTEAFF.